Shown below are 9 T cell receptor beta chains from a single sample sequenced in a study of T cell responses to AZD1222 COVID-19 vaccine. Sequencing was performed with immunoSEQ multiplex PCR; in TCRdb, only in-frame clones are kept and a portion is missing. The sample holds about 75,000 clones; approximately 90% are singletons and the top ten take about 9.1%. The material sequenced was peripheral blood, taken 28 days after the second dose of the MenACWY control vaccine. These receptors were collected from an adult who received the MenACWY meningococcal vaccine as a control.

This CDR3 reads CASSPVGGRGITGELFF. CDR3 sequence (DNA): TGTGCCAGCTCTCCGGTCGGGGGCCGAGGAATCACCGGGGAGCTGTTTTTT. This chain joins TRBV18 and TRBJ2-2, with D perhaps matching TRBD1 or TRBD2 (6 bases each). V was clipped by 6 bases and J by 4 bases, with 21 bases between them. The CDR3 is 17 amino acids. Germline CDR1 is KGHSH and CDR2 is LQKENI.

The gene calls are TRBV5-1 and TRBJ1-1; D ambiguous. This CDR3 has 13 residues. Trimming left V 2 bases short and J 5 bases short, with 10 bases between. Germline CDR1 SGHRS, CDR2 YFSETQ. The CDR3 here is CASSFQLGTEAFF. The CDR3 DNA is TGCGCCAGCAGCTTCCAATTAGGGACTGAAGCTTTCTTT. Variable domain in full (rest from reference TRBV5-1 and TRBJ1-1): KAGVTQTPRYLIKTRGQQVTLSCSPISGHRSVSWYQQTPGQGLQFLFEYFSETQRNKGNFPGRFSGRQFSNSRSEMNVSTLELGDSALYLCASSFQLGTEAFFGQGTRLTVV.

The rearrangement links TRBV7-2 to TRBJ2-1, with D unclear. In germline, CDR1 is SGHTA, CDR2 FQGNSA. The CDR3 has 13 residues. Trimming removed 5 bases at V and 4 bases at J, with 9 bases between. The CDR3 here is CASSRRAYNEQFF. The DNA of the CDR3 is TGTGCCAGCAGCCGACGCGCGTACAATGAGCAGTTCTTC. Looking up the rest from reference TRBV7-2 and TRBJ2-1 gives the full variable domain: GAGVSQSPSNKVTEKGKDVELRCDPISGHTALYWYRQSLGQGLEFLIYFQGNSAPDKSGLPSDRFSAERTGGSVSTLTIQRTQQEDSAVYLCASSRRAYNEQFFGPGTRLTVL.

J is TRBJ2-1 and V is TRBV5-4; 13 bases map to TRBD2. Per germline, CDR1 SGHNT and CDR2 YYREEE (reference sequence). Unmatched junction bases numbered 12, after V lost 4 bases and J lost 8 bases. This CDR3 comprises 17 residues. The CDR3 nucleotides read TGTGCCAGCAGCCAACCCGAACTAGCGGGGGGGTCGGATGAGCAGTTCTTC. As protein: CASSQPELAGGSDEQFF.

A single count supports this clone. The rearrangement joins TRBV5-1 to TRBJ2-2; maybe TRBD2 (5 bases). This CDR3 spans 14 amino acids. The germline V gene encodes CDR1 SGHRS and CDR2 YFSETQ. The V gene lost 4 bases and the J gene lost 7 bases, with 14 bases spanning the gap. The CDR3 bases are TGCGCCAGCAGCCTACAGATCGGGGACGGGGAGCTGTTTTTT. It codes for CASSLQIGDGELFF.

This rearrangement joins TRBV15 to TRBJ1-1; tentatively, D is TRBD1 (5 bases). The germline V gene has CDR1 LNHNV and CDR2 YYDKDF (reference sequence). The ends were cut back, 0 bases at V and 8 bases at J, with 16 bases in the middle. This CDR3 contains 15 residues. CDR3 coding DNA: TGTGCCACCAGCAGAGATGACCCGGGACGGAAAGAAGCTTTCTTT. As protein: CATSRDDPGRKEAFF.

This clone is medium-sized within its sample. V gene TRBV19 combines with J gene TRBJ2-4; perhaps TRBD1 as D (5 bases). Germline V CDR1 and CDR2: LNHDA, SQIVND (reference sequence). With 5 bases removed from V and 0 bases from J, the gap between germline ends came to 11 bases. This CDR3 contains 15 residues. CDR3 nucleotides: TGTGCCAGTAGTTTAGGACATTTAGCCAAAAACATTCAGTACTTC. Its translation: CASSLGHLAKNIQYF.

The rearrangement links TRBV19 to TRBJ1-6, with no clear D. This CDR3 is 14 amino acids long. Germline V gene data show CDR1 as LNHDA and CDR2 as SQIVND (reference sequence). Trimming pared 6 bases from V and 7 bases from J, leaving 13 bases between. For the CDR3, the DNA is TGTGCCAGTAGGGACCGAGAAATCAATTCACCCCTCCACTTT. Translating it yields CASRDREINSPLHF.

The chain joins TRBV18 to TRBJ1-6; possible D gene TRBD1, 5 bases. Trimming left V 6 bases short and J 5 bases short, with 14 bases between. CDR1 is KGHSH and CDR2 is LQKENI in the germline V gene. CDR3 size: 15 residues. Here the CDR3 DNA reads TGTGCCAGCTCCCCGTCTGGGGGAGATAATTCACCCCTCCACTTT. It is translated as CASSPSGGDNSPLHF.